This TCR beta chain was sequenced for a study of blood T cell repertoires in COVID-19. Study-wide background: From the United States, Italy and Spain came samples of acute and convalescent COVID-19. PBMCs, B-cell-depleted T cells, or T cells were the source of the cDNA or gDNA that made up the material.

Germline CDR1 and CDR2: MNHEY and SVGAGI. The ends were cut back, 6 bases at V and 7 bases at J, with 12 bases in the middle. CDR3 size: 13 residues. In the original processing: Amplification of reference gene primers was used by the study to estimate nucleated cell counts. Assay: immunoSEQ multiplex PCR; the TCRdb copy retains only in-frame clones and omits some. Clone size and the V and J calls come from that table; the DNA yielded D and trimming. The table lists under 150,000 clones, around four fifths of them singletons. The chain is built from TRBV6-5 and TRBJ1-4; maybe TRBD1 (6 bases). The sample was peripheral blood. The TCR sequence derives from a human donor in a cohort sampled during active COVID-19. CDR3 nucleotide sequence: TGTGCCAGCAGCCTTACAGGGACTGAAAAACTGTTTTTT. Encoded protein: CASSLTGTEKLFF.